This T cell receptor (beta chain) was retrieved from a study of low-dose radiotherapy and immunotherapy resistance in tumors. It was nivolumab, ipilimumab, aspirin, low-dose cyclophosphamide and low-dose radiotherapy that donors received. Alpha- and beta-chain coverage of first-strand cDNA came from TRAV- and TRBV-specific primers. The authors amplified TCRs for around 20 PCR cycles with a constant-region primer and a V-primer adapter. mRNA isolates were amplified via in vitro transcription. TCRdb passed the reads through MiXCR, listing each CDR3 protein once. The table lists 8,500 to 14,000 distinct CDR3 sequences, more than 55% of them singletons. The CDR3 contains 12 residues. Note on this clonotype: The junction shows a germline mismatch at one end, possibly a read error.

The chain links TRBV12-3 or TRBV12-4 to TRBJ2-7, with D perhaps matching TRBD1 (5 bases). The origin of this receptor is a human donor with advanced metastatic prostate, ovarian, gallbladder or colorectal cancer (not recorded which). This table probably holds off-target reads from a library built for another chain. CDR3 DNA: TGTGCCAGCAGTTTCCCGCAGGGTATCCGCGACTTC. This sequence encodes CASSFPQGIRDF.